This TCR beta chain was captured by sequencing in a study of cytomegalovirus exposure and HLA in healthy donors. General observations from the study: Researchers reported in a later analysis that a missense DCLRE1C variant was tied to TCR beta V- and J-gene trimming. Presence/absence results assume similar sequencing depth per donor, which may not hold. A list of 150 to 200 TCR beta chains associated with cytomegalovirus was given.

This clone is a singleton in its sample. The antigen is undetermined. The length of the CDR3 is 15 residues. Germline values: CDR1 SGHTA, CDR2 FQGNSA. Unmatched junction bases numbered 9, after V lost 3 bases and J lost 4 bases. PCR was performed using 60 Vbeta and 13 Jbeta primers. The protocol was immunoSEQ multiplex PCR, while the TCRdb copy is restricted to in-frame clones and leaves out a portion. The sample records under 150,000 clones, approximately 80% being singletons. What was sequenced was PBMCs. The sequence derives from a boy under 10 years old in good health and CMV-seronegative. The genes are TRBV7-2 and TRBJ2-7; 7 positions agree with TRBD2. The CDR3 reads CASSFRGGSLYEQYV. Written as DNA, the CDR3 is TGTGCCAGCAGCTTTCGCGGCGGGAGTCTGTACGAGCAGTACGTC.